A single sample gave rise to the 27 T cell receptor beta chains below, sequenced in a study of T-cell memory formation after mild COVID-19. TCRdb used MiXCR to reprocess the 5' RACE reads, holding one entry per CDR3 protein. The sample has 450,000 or so distinct CDR3 sequences; around 25% are singletons. Sequencing input: PBMCs or a T cell subset sorted from them (not recorded which). These receptors all come from an adult woman who had mild COVID-19 (a few samples of this study predate the infection). Cell type and time point are not known.

This clonotype appeared a few times. The chain carries TRBV5-1 and TRBJ2-1; D is uncertain. Trimming removed 4 bases from V and 1 base from J, with 12 bases in between. CDR1 is SGHRS and CDR2 is YFSETQ in the germline V gene. The CDR3 loop spans 15 amino acids. DNA of the CDR3: TGCGCCAGCAGCCCCCGCGTAGGGTCCTACAATGAGCAGTTCTTC. This gives the protein CASSPRVGSYNEQFF. The full variable domain, its missing parts supplied by reference TRBV5-1 and TRBJ2-1, is KAGVTQTPRYLIKTRGQQVTLSCSPISGHRSVSWYQQTPGQGLQFLFEYFSETQRNKGNFPGRFSGRQFSNSRSEMNVSTLELGDSALYLCASSPRVGSYNEQFFGPGTRLTVL.

V usage is TRBV29-1 and J usage is TRBJ2-5; perhaps TRBD2 as D (6 bases). CDR3 size: 13 residues. Trimming removed 1 base from V and 5 bases from J, with 11 bases in between. Germline assignment: CDR1 SQVTM and CDR2 ANQGSEA. This chain's CDR3 is CSVEGGERETQYF. CDR3 bases: TGCAGCGTTGAAGGCGGGGAAAGGGAGACCCAGTACTTC.

Here the CDR3 DNA reads TGTGCCTGGAGGACCCTGTCAGGGTTGAATTCACCCCTCCACTTT. Amino acid sequence: CAWRTLSGLNSPLHF. The chain couples TRBV30 to TRBJ1-6; D is perhaps TRBD1 (5 bases). Trimming left V 3 bases short and J 7 bases short, with 16 bases between. Germline loops: CDR1 GTSNPN, CDR2 SVGIG (reference sequence). CDR3 length equals 15 residues.

The chain recombines TRBV5-5 with TRBJ2-3; 9 bases line up with TRBD2. J was trimmed by 4 bases and V by 0 bases; bases with no gene match: 6. Germline V CDR1 and CDR2: SGHKS, YYEKEE (reference sequence). This CDR3 comprises 16 residues. Here the CDR3 DNA reads TGTGCCAGCAGCTTGGGTAGGAGCGGGGGGTCAGATACGCAGTATTTT. As protein: CASSLGRSGGSDTQYF.

This clonotype was counted only a few times. The chain links TRBV20-1 to TRBJ2-1, with TRBD2 as a possible D gene (6 bases). This CDR3 spans 16 amino acids. The V end lost 0 bases, the J end lost 5 bases, and 17 bases lay between the germline ends. Germline CDR1 is DFQATT and CDR2 is SNEGSKA (reference sequence). The CDR3 region has the DNA TGCAGTGCTAGAGATTTTGGGACTCTGGACGACAATGAGCAGTTCTTC. Translation: CSARDFGTLDDNEQFF.

The chain couples TRBV12-3 or TRBV12-4 to TRBJ2-7; 7 nucleotides line up with TRBD1. V shed 2 bases, J shed 3 bases, and the junction held 1 base outside the gene matches. The CDR3 is made up of 13 amino acids. The CDR3 coding sequence is TGTGCCAGCAGTTTACAGGGGGTCTACGAGCAGTACTTC. This sequence encodes CASSLQGVYEQYF.

This clonotype was counted between two and nine times. This CDR3 is CSARRQGFNQPQHF. CDR3 DNA sequence: TGCAGTGCTAGGAGGCAGGGTTTCAATCAGCCCCAGCATTTT. This chain joins TRBV20-1 and TRBJ1-5, with D possibly being TRBD1 (5 bases). Trimming took 3 bases from V and 3 from J, leaving 12 bases between them. In germline, CDR1 is DFQATT, CDR2 SNEGSKA (reference sequence). The CDR3 sequence is 14 residues long.

This clonotype occurred a few times. The genes are TRBV20-1 and TRBJ1-5, with TRBD1 as a possible D gene (6 bases). The germline gives CDR1 DFQATT, CDR2 SNEGSKA (reference sequence). V dropped 3 bases and J dropped 6 bases, with 15 bases sitting between them. The CDR3 sequence is 14 residues long. Here the CDR3 DNA reads TGCAGTGCTAGTAAGAGTGGGGGCTCTCAGCCCCAGCATTTT. This encodes CSASKSGGSQPQHF.

A few counts support this clonotype. J is TRBJ2-7 and V is TRBV5-1, with 7 bases that match TRBD1. Germline V gene data show CDR1 as SGHRS and CDR2 as YFSETQ. CDR3 length: 13 amino acids. V lost 2 bases and J lost 3; bases outside the gene matches: 2. The CDR3 sequence: CASSFAGGYEQYF. CDR3 DNA sequence: TGCGCCAGCAGCTTCGCAGGGGGCTACGAGCAGTACTTC.

This rearrangement joins TRBV9 to TRBJ1-4, with no clear D. With 2 bases removed from V and 3 bases from J, the gap between germline ends came to 20 bases. Germline V gene lookup returns CDR1 SGDLS and CDR2 YYNGEE. This CDR3 has 18 residues. The CDR3 is CASSVAEGSSVSNEKLFF. CDR3 bases: TGTGCCAGCAGCGTTGCCGAGGGCTCCAGCGTATCTAATGAAAAACTGTTTTTT.

This chain uses TRBV5-1 with TRBJ2-7; possibly TRBD1 or TRBD2 for D (6 bases each). Germline loops: CDR1 SGHRS, CDR2 YFSETQ. The V gene lost 0 bases and the J gene lost 5 bases, with 12 bases spanning the gap. The CDR3 consists of 14 residues. CDR3 in DNA: TGCGCCAGCAGCTTGGCGGCAGGGGAGGACGAGCAGTACTTC. Its translation: CASSLAAGEDEQYF.

The rearrangement uses TRBV29-1 and TRBJ2-1; 8 bases align to TRBD2. This CDR3 contains 12 residues. Germline-derived CDR1 and CDR2 are SQVTM and ANQGSEA. The CDR3 spells CVLAGHDNEQFF. The DNA for the CDR3 is TGCGTCCTAGCGGGTCATGACAATGAGCAGTTCTTC.

This rearrangement joins TRBV7-9 to TRBJ1-3; 7 positions agree with TRBD1. The V gene's germline CDR1 is SEHNR and CDR2 FQNEAQ (reference sequence). This CDR3 has 15 amino acids. Losses at the gene ends were 3 bases for V and 0 bases for J; bases not matched to a gene: 2. The CDR3 region is CASSFQGDSGNTIYF. CDR3 sequence (DNA): TGTGCCAGCAGCTTTCAGGGGGACTCTGGAAACACCATATATTTT.

This chain links TRBV7-3 with TRBJ2-1; TRBD1 agrees at 7 bases. Germline V gene lookup returns CDR1 SGHTA and CDR2 FQGTGA. The ends lost 5 bases at V and 6 bases at J; junction bases unmatched: 7. There are 14 residues in the CDR3. CDR3 sequence: CASSPNGQVNEQFF. CDR3 in DNA: TGTGCCAGCAGCCCGAACGGACAGGTCAATGAGCAGTTCTTC.

V gene TRBV12-3 or TRBV12-4 combines with J gene TRBJ1-1, with a weak D call TRBD1 (6 bases). CDR3 length: 15 residues. V lost 0 bases and J 1 base, leaving 9 bases between the germline ends. The CDR3 nucleotides read TGTGCCAGCAGTTTAGCACAGGGATGGAACACTGAAGCTTTCTTT. Translating it yields CASSLAQGWNTEAFF.

The V gene is TRBV29-1, the J gene TRBJ1-2; the D gene is possibly TRBD1 (5 bases). The CDR3 runs to 13 residues. V dropped 0 bases and J dropped 4 bases, with 9 bases sitting between them. Germline loops: CDR1 SQVTM, CDR2 ANQGSEA. The CDR3 reads CSVEEGGGYGYTF. The CDR3 DNA reads as TGCAGCGTTGAAGAGGGGGGAGGCTATGGCTACACCTTC.

The genes are TRBV7-9 and TRBJ1-1; the match to TRBD1 covers 7 bases. Germline-derived CDR1 and CDR2 are SEHNR and FQNEAQ (reference sequence). The junction had 10 bases not matched to a gene; V was cut back by 5 bases and J by 4 bases. The CDR3 consists of 15 residues. The CDR3 spells CASSPRQGLGTEAFF. CDR3 sequence (DNA): TGTGCCAGCAGCCCTCGACAGGGCTTGGGCACTGAAGCTTTCTTT.

The CDR3 sequence is CAWSGSSGNTIYF. CDR3 DNA: TGTGCCTGGAGTGGGAGTTCTGGAAACACCATATATTTT. The V call is TRBV30, the J call TRBJ1-3; unclear D gene. CDR1 and CDR2 (germline): GTSNPN, SVGIG (reference sequence). The V end lost 1 base, the J end lost 1 base, and 5 bases lay between the germline ends. This CDR3 is 13 amino acids long.

Only a few counts were recorded for this clonotype. V and J are TRBV24-1 and TRBJ2-2, with 8 nucleotides matching TRBD1. V shed 3 bases, J shed 2 bases, and the junction held 7 bases outside the gene matches. The germline V gene has CDR1 KGHDR and CDR2 SFDVKD. This CDR3 spans 17 amino acids. The CDR3 loop reads CATSDKTGGPNTGELFF. CDR3 nucleotides: TGTGCCACCAGTGATAAAACAGGGGGGCCAAACACCGGGGAGCTGTTTTTT.

This clonotype was detected ten times or more. The CDR3 sequence is CASSSREGSYNEQFF. The DNA of the CDR3 is TGTGCCAGCAGCTCCAGGGAAGGGTCCTACAATGAGCAGTTCTTC. The chain carries TRBV7-8 and TRBJ2-1; D is possibly TRBD1 (5 bases). CDR1 is SGHVS, CDR2 FQNEAQ, per germline. The CDR3 totals 15 residues. V gave up 4 bases and J gave up 1 base, with 11 bases separating them. The full variable domain, in which reference TRBV7-8 and TRBJ2-1 provide the parts outside the CDR3, is GAGVSQSPRYKVAKRGQDVALRCDPISGHVSLFWYQQALGQGPEFLTYFQNEAQLDKSGLPSDRFFAERPEGSVSTLKIQRTQQEDSAVYLCASSSREGSYNEQFFGPGTRLTVL.

This clonotype was counted only a few times. The V call is TRBV3-1, the J call TRBJ2-2; D tentatively reads TRBD1 or TRBD2 (5 bases each). V was pared by 10 bases and J by 1 base, with 10 bases between. Germline V CDR1 and CDR2: LGHDT, YNNKEL (reference sequence). The CDR3 consists of 13 residues. The CDR3 is CATWDQNTGELFF. CDR3 sequence (DNA): TGTGCCACCTGGGACCAGAACACCGGGGAGCTGTTTTTT.

Many counts were recorded for this clonotype. The chain has TRBV7-9 and TRBJ1-2; D is possibly TRBD1 (6 bases). V was trimmed by 0 bases and J by 8 bases, leaving 16 bases between them. The CDR3 spans 15 residues. Germline V CDR1 and CDR2: SEHNR, FQNEAQ (reference sequence). The CDR3 region has the DNA TGTGCCAGCAGCTTAGCGGGGGCCCTACTGGGCGGCTACACCTTC. It specifies CASSLAGALLGGYTF.

The chain combines TRBV19 with TRBJ1-2, with 8 bases that match TRBD1. Unmatched junction bases numbered 4, after V lost 3 bases and J lost 4 bases. The CDR3 is made up of 14 amino acids. The germline V gene encodes CDR1 LNHDA and CDR2 SQIVND (reference sequence). The CDR3 nucleotides read TGTGCCAGTAGTATGACAGGGGCCGGCTATGGCTACACCTTC. This sequence encodes CASSMTGAGYGYTF.

This clonotype was detected only a few times. The chain links TRBV7-8 to TRBJ2-7, with a weak D call TRBD1 (5 bases). The CDR3 totals 15 residues. The germline gives CDR1 SGHVS, CDR2 FQNEAQ. Trimming took 3 bases from V and 1 from J, leaving 13 bases between them. The CDR3 region has the DNA TGTGCCAGCAGCTTCCAGGCGGACAATTCCTACGAGCAGTACTTC. Its translation: CASSFQADNSYEQYF. The variable domain in full, with the rest retrieved from reference TRBV7-8 and TRBJ2-7, is GAGVSQSPRYKVAKRGQDVALRCDPISGHVSLFWYQQALGQGPEFLTYFQNEAQLDKSGLPSDRFFAERPEGSVSTLKIQRTQQEDSAVYLCASSFQADNSYEQYFGPGTRLTVT.

This clonotype was recorded a few times. The chain employs TRBV7-2 and TRBJ2-3; no reliable D call. V was shortened by 1 base and J by 0 bases, with 8 bases between the two germline ends. The germline V gene encodes CDR1 SGHTA and CDR2 FQGNSA. The CDR3 covers 15 residues. The CDR3 is CASSLVAASTDTQYF. The CDR3 region has the DNA TGTGCCAGCAGCTTAGTTGCAGCTAGCACAGATACGCAGTATTTT. The full variable domain, its missing parts supplied by reference TRBV7-2 and TRBJ2-3, is GAGVSQSPSNKVTEKGKDVELRCDPISGHTALYWYRQSLGQGLEFLIYFQGNSAPDKSGLPSDRFSAERTGGSVSTLTIQRTQQEDSAVYLCASSLVAASTDTQYFGPGTRLTVL.

A few counts support this clonotype. The chain recombines TRBV7-3 with TRBJ2-3; 15 bases match TRBD2. The V gene's germline CDR1 is SGHTA and CDR2 FQGTGA. The CDR3 is 18 amino acids. V lost 1 base to trimming and J lost 2 bases; unmatched junction nucleotides: 4. The CDR3 here is CASSLKGLAGGHTDTQYF. CDR3 DNA sequence: TGTGCCAGCAGCTTAAAAGGACTAGCGGGAGGGCACACAGATACGCAGTATTTT.

The J gene is TRBJ2-3, the V gene TRBV5-1, with 9 bases identical to TRBD2. V shed 3 bases, J shed 1 base, and the junction held 6 bases outside the gene matches. The CDR3 has 16 residues. Germline V gives CDR1 SGHRS, CDR2 YFSETQ. CDR3 DNA sequence: TGCGCCAGCAGCTCGATGACTAGCGGTGGCACAGATACGCAGTATTTT. This encodes CASSSMTSGGTDTQYF.